The source of this T cell receptor beta chain is a study of T cell changes during pregnancy in multiple sclerosis. This CDR3 has 15 amino acids. Germline CDR1 KGHSH, CDR2 LQKENI. With V trimmed by 6 bases and J by 6 bases, 6 bases remained unmatched. Assay: immunoSEQ multiplex PCR; the TCRdb copy retains only in-frame clones and omits some. The table shows about 38,000 clones, with about 90% occurring only once. The sequence was obtained from a female donor with multiple sclerosis, enrolled in a pregnancy study. V usage is TRBV18 and J usage is TRBJ1-6; 9 bases are shared with TRBD1. The sample here was CD4+ T cells from peripheral blood mononuclear cells, taken before pregnancy. CDR3 coding DNA: TGTGCCAGCTCCGGACAGGGGTCTGGTAATTCACCCCTCCACTTT. This codes for CASSGQGSGNSPLHF.